This T cell receptor beta chain was observed in a study of blood T cell repertoires in COVID-19. Study context: Sample material is recorded as cDNA or gDNA derived from T cells, B-cell-depleted T cells, or PBMCs.

Sequencing used immunoSEQ multiplex PCR; TCRdb keeps in-frame clones, though not all of them. This table holds about 290,000 clones, roughly 89% found once. V lost 8 bases to trimming and J lost 2 bases, with 14 bases between them. CDR1 is SEHNR and CDR2 is FQNEAQ in the germline V gene (reference sequence). The CDR3 spans 14 residues. Patients of the Seattle cohort, enrolled during active infection, were followed longitudinally. The sequencing sample was made of peripheral blood. The rearrangement links TRBV7-9 to TRBJ2-3; weak D call: TRBD1 (6 bases). The clonotype comes from a woman aged 30 to 39 with COVID-19, enrolled during active disease. This CDR3 is CASQTGTNTDTQYF. CDR3 DNA: TGTGCCAGCCAGACGGGGACAAACACAGATACGCAGTATTTT.